This TCR beta chain stems from a study of CD8 T cells in ankylosing spondylitis. As the method for making TCR beta libraries, quantitative 5'-RACE with molecular barcodes was used. Using its own MiXCR run on the 5' RACE reads, TCRdb lists one record per CDR3 protein. Among roughly 700,000 distinct CDR3 sequences listed, around 17% were seen once. CDR3 size: 14 residues. Germline-derived CDR1 and CDR2 are SEHNR and FQNEAQ (reference sequence). V was cut by 3 bases and J by 6 bases, with 11 bases left in between. There are a few counts of this clonotype. The antigen is unknown. Study conclusions and caveats: Relatively rare in peripheral blood, disease-linked clones were also CD8+. A number of the motif variants had already been described in reactive arthritis synovial fluid and blood. The study identified a TCR beta motif of roughly eight highly homologous variants that appeared characteristic of ankylosing spondylitis blood. From matched ankylosing spondylitis synovial fluid, disease-linked clones were reportedly recovered at significantly enriched levels.

The V and J genes are TRBV7-9 and TRBJ2-2, with D perhaps matching TRBD1 (5 bases). This receptor was taken from a male donor with ankylosing spondylitis. The sequencing sample was made of blood, either unsorted or a sorted T cell fraction (not recorded which). In DNA form, the CDR3 reads TGTGCCAGCAGCTTCTTCCCAGGGCCCGGGGAGCTGTTTTTT. Residues: CASSFFPGPGELFF.